The 21 T cell receptor beta chains reported below all come from one sample, sequenced in a study of blood T cell repertoires in COVID-19. TCRdb keeps only in-frame clones here, not all; method: immunoSEQ multiplex PCR. The sample comprises roughly 210,000 clones, about 88% of which are singletons, and 1.7% rests with the top ten. Sequenced input: peripheral blood. Receptors were obtained from a man in his sixties or seventies with acute or convalescent COVID-19.

The chain couples TRBV18 to TRBJ2-4; 9 bases line up with TRBD2. Per germline, CDR1 KGHSH and CDR2 LQKENI. The CDR3 is 18 residues long. Trimming at V came to 1 base and at J to 0 bases, leaving 7 bases not matched to a gene. The CDR3, as DNA: TGTGCCAGCTCACCACTGTCGCTAGCGGGAATAGCCAAAAACATTCAGTACTTC. It yields the protein CASSPLSLAGIAKNIQYF.

The chain uses TRBV6-5 and TRBJ2-5, with TRBD1 matching 7 bases. Germline assignment: CDR1 MNHEY and CDR2 SVGAGI. The ends lost 0 bases at V and 5 bases at J; junction bases unmatched: 6. This CDR3 spans 15 amino acids. The CDR3 is CASSYSRDSVETQYF. Written as DNA, the CDR3 is TGTGCCAGCAGTTACTCGAGGGACAGTGTGGAGACCCAGTACTTC.

The chain recombines TRBV9 with TRBJ2-7; TRBD2 matches at 9 bases. V shed 0 bases and J 2 bases; nucleotides not matched to a gene: 3. The CDR3 sequence is 15 residues long. Germline V gene lookup returns CDR1 SGDLS and CDR2 YYNGEE. The CDR3 region has the DNA TGTGCCAGCAGCGTAGGGACTAGCGAGACCTACGAGCAGTACTTC. Encoded protein: CASSVGTSETYEQYF.

The rearrangement links TRBV7-9 to TRBJ1-3, with TRBD1 identical over 8 bases. V lost 5 bases, J lost 0 bases, and 3 bases stayed unmatched. The CDR3 loop spans 15 amino acids. Germline V gene lookup returns CDR1 SEHNR and CDR2 FQNEAQ (reference sequence). Here the CDR3 reads CASSQGAISGNTIYF. The CDR3 DNA follows: TGTGCCAGCAGCCAGGGGGCGATCTCTGGAAACACCATATATTTT.

This clone came up once. The chain recombines TRBV28 with TRBJ2-1; a weak D match, TRBD2 (6 bases). Trimming stripped 5 bases from V and 5 bases from J, with 13 bases between. The CDR3 loop spans 14 amino acids. Looked up from germline, CDR1 is MDHEN and CDR2 is SYDVKM. Written as DNA, the CDR3 is TGTGCCAGCAGTGATCCGGGAGCACACAATGAGCAGTTCTTC. This translates into CASSDPGAHNEQFF.

The V and J genes are TRBV28 and TRBJ2-6; D possibly corresponds to TRBD2 (5 bases). Germline V gene lookup returns CDR1 MDHEN and CDR2 SYDVKM. The length of the CDR3 is 15 residues. V was pared by 3 bases and J by 2 bases, with 8 bases between. The CDR3 loop reads CASSFSGTGANVLTF. DNA of the CDR3: TGTGCCAGCAGTTTTTCCGGGACTGGGGCCAACGTCCTGACTTTC.

This chain joins TRBV5-5 and TRBJ1-2, with D possibly matching TRBD1 (6 bases). V lost 3 bases and J lost 3, with 15 bases in between. This CDR3 is 15 amino acids long. The germline V gene has CDR1 SGHKS and CDR2 YYEKEE (reference sequence). CDR3: CASSSQSRGDYGYTF. The CDR3, as DNA: TGTGCCAGCAGCTCTCAGAGCAGGGGAGACTATGGCTACACCTTC.

The rearrangement uses TRBV5-6 and TRBJ1-2; perhaps TRBD1 as D (5 bases). There are 13 residues in the CDR3. Trimming left V 4 bases short and J 7 bases short, with 14 bases between. The germline gives CDR1 SGHDT, CDR2 YYEEEE. The CDR3 region is CASSPGGPGGYTF. In DNA form, the CDR3 reads TGTGCCAGCAGCCCGGGGGGTCCGGGTGGCTACACCTTC.

The V gene is TRBV12-5, the J gene TRBJ1-6, with TRBD1 matching over 9 bases. Looked up from germline, CDR1 is LGHNT and CDR2 is FRNRAP. CDR3 size: 14 residues. Trimming removed 4 bases from V and 9 bases from J; junction bases left unmatched: 4. CDR3 region: CASGSGQGGSPLHF. CDR3 DNA: TGTGCTAGTGGTTCGGGACAGGGAGGTTCACCCCTCCACTTT.

This clone was counted once. The J gene is TRBJ2-3, the V gene TRBV7-2; D unresolved. Germline values: CDR1 SGHTA, CDR2 FQGNSA. V lost 6 bases, J lost 7 bases, and 14 bases lay in between. The length of the CDR3 is 13 residues. This CDR3 reads CASRSTPLNTQYF. The CDR3 coding sequence is TGTGCCAGCAGATCCACGCCTCTAAATACGCAGTATTTT.

The genes are TRBV25-1 and TRBJ2-1; 14 bases line up with TRBD2. The V segment lost 5 bases and the J segment 10 bases; nucleotides outside the gene matches: 4. This CDR3 region has 14 residues. Germline V gene sequence: CDR1 MGHDK, CDR2 SYGVNS. For the CDR3, the DNA is TGTGCCAGCAGTACCCGGACTAGCGGGGGGGAGCAGTTCTTC. Translating gives CASSTRTSGGEQFF.

This sequence joins TRBV5-1 and TRBJ2-7; D not resolved. From germline, CDR1 is SGHRS and CDR2 YFSETQ. The CDR3 runs 14 residues. The V and J ends lost 4 bases and 3 bases respectively, with 14 bases between them. CDR3 DNA: TGCGCCAGCAGCACCAGAGGTCCCCACTACGAGCAGTACTTC. Its protein product is CASSTRGPHYEQYF.

The V and J genes are TRBV6-5 and TRBJ1-5; perhaps TRBD1 as D (5 bases). Germline CDR1 reads MNHEY; CDR2 reads SVGAGI. V dropped 8 bases and J dropped 5 bases, with 13 bases sitting between them. The CDR3 has 13 residues. CDR3 coding DNA: TGTGCCAGCCAGGGCGGAAGGGATCAGCCCCAGCATTTT. This encodes CASQGGRDQPQHF.

J is TRBJ1-2 and V is TRBV14; 9 bases are shared with TRBD1. Germline-derived CDR1 and CDR2 are SGHDN and FVKESK. The V segment lost 2 bases and the J segment 7 bases; nucleotides outside the gene matches: 5. The CDR3 sequence is 14 residues long. CDR3 in amino acids: CASSQSGTGIGYTF. CDR3 nucleotide sequence: TGTGCCAGCAGCCAATCCGGGACAGGGATTGGCTACACCTTC.

The V call is TRBV19, the J call TRBJ2-2; 11 bases line up with TRBD2. Trimming at V came to 4 bases and at J to 1 base, leaving 5 bases not matched to a gene. This CDR3 region has 17 residues. Germline V gene data show CDR1 as LNHDA and CDR2 as SQIVND (reference sequence). The DNA for the CDR3 is TGTGCCAGTAGTACCTCGGGGACTAGCGGGAACACCGGGGAGCTGTTTTTT. It encodes CASSTSGTSGNTGELFF.

This clone was picked up one time. The CDR3 DNA sequence: TGCGCCAGCAGCTTGAGGCTAGCAGCAAACACCGGGGAGCTGTTTTTT. Its protein is CASSLRLAANTGELFF. The rearrangement uses TRBV5-1 and TRBJ2-2, with D maybe TRBD2 (5 bases). The germline V and J ends were trimmed by 1 base and 2 bases, with 12 bases remaining between them. The CDR3 contains 16 residues. CDR1 is SGHRS, CDR2 YFSETQ, per germline.

The chain joins TRBV3-1 (or the pseudogene TRBV3-2) to TRBJ2-1; 14 bases align to TRBD2. The CDR3 has 15 amino acids. CDR1 and CDR2 from the germline V gene are LGHDT and YNNKEL (reference sequence). V shed 6 bases and J 11 bases; nucleotides not matched to a gene: 9. Written as DNA, the CDR3 is TGTGCCAGCAGGGGGACTAGCGGGAGTTTTGGGCAGCAGTTCTTC. This encodes CASRGTSGSFGQQFF.

The V call is TRBV7-2, the J call TRBJ1-2; 7 bases line up with TRBD1. The CDR3 consists of 14 residues. V dropped 2 bases and J dropped 8; count of bases not matched to a gene: 8. Germline V gives CDR1 SGHTA, CDR2 FQGNSA. CDR3 nucleotide sequence: TGTGCCAGCAGCTTATTAGGGCAGGGGGAAGGCTACACCTTC. It yields the protein CASSLLGQGEGYTF. Looking up the rest from reference TRBV7-2 and TRBJ1-2 gives the full variable domain: GAGVSQSPSNKVTEKGKDVELRCDPISGHTALYWYRQSLGQGLEFLIYFQGNSAPDKSGLPSDRFSAERTGGSVSTLTIQRTQQEDSAVYLCASSLLGQGEGYTFGSGTRLTVV.

The genes are TRBV7-2 and TRBJ2-7; maybe TRBD1 (5 bases). The CDR3 has 13 residues. Trimming left V 0 bases short and J 7 bases short, with 10 bases between. The germline CDR1 and CDR2 sequences are SGHTA and FQGNSA. CDR3 protein: CASSLASGWEQYF. CDR3 DNA: TGTGCCAGCAGCTTAGCGTCAGGGTGGGAGCAGTACTTC.

The V and J genes are TRBV19 and TRBJ1-2; unclear D gene. The CDR3 runs to 17 residues. V dropped 7 bases and J dropped 3 bases, with 24 bases sitting between them. CDR1 and CDR2 (germline): LNHDA, SQIVND (reference sequence). CDR3 nucleotides: TGTGCCAGTAAATCAAGTCGCTTGATTATCGGGGACTATGGCTACACCTTC. This encodes CASKSSRLIIGDYGYTF. Using reference TRBV19 and TRBJ1-2 for the parts outside the CDR3, the full variable domain is DGGITQSPKYLFRKEGQNVTLSCEQNLNHDAMYWYRQDPGQGLRLIYYSQIVNDFQKGDIAEGYSVSREKKESFPLTVTSAQKNPTAFYLCASKSSRLIIGDYGYTFGSGTRLTVV.

The J gene is TRBJ2-3, the V gene TRBV3-1 (or the pseudogene TRBV3-2), with D hard to call. V dropped 0 bases and J dropped 0 bases, with 10 bases sitting between them. This CDR3 has 16 amino acids. From germline, CDR1 is LGHDT and CDR2 YNNKEL (reference sequence). The CDR3 loop reads CASSQDGQDSTDTQYF. The CDR3 region has the DNA TGTGCCAGCAGCCAAGATGGGCAGGATAGCACAGATACGCAGTATTTT.